This entry describes one T cell receptor (beta chain). No cognate antigen has been identified for it. Base qualities are not provided; no much larger clone lies one nucleotide away. The protocol used for the library was the immunoSEQ multiplex PCR assay. Sourced from immuneACCESS, this table was stored by TCRdb with only in-frame sequences that have V and J called. A share of the clones is absent; for the studies checked, an unresolved V gene accounts for under half, and the remainder has no known explanation. This sample gives approximately 66,000 clones in total; around 90% of them show up just once. Jointly, the top ten make up around 5.9% of the sample. Looking up the germline V gene yields CDR1 ENHRY and CDR2 SYGVKD. V loses 8 bases, J loses 5 bases, and the germline ends lie 11 bases apart. There are 12 amino acids in the CDR3, from cysteine to phenylalanine inclusive. CDR3 DNA only is kept here, 36 bases in frame from base 1.

This sample was taken from a study of control samples from healthy donors and cancer patients (TCRdb year 2020). The sequence came from a man between 60 and 70 years old with colorectal cancer. Here the chain combines TRBV10-3 and TRBJ2-3, with the D gene call left open. Sequencing was carried out using PBMCs. The sequence in DNA is TGTGCCATCCTCAGGCCGGGAGATACGCAGTATTTT. It translates to CAILRPGDTQYF.